This T cell receptor (beta chain) is from a study of blood T cells in healthy people across ages. Between the trimmed V and J ends, which lost 3 bases and 0 bases, there was a span of 4 bases. This CDR3 comprises 14 residues. CDR1 is SGHKS and CDR2 is YYEKEE in the germline V gene (reference sequence). A second PCR of about 7 to 11 cycles used a sample-barcoded 5' primer and a J-beta primer mix. From the 5' RACE reads, TCRdb called clonotypes with MiXCR, one entry per CDR3 protein. The table has roughly 500,000 distinct CDR3 sequences, 27% seen once; the top ten hold 15% to 20%. Sequences were obtained from blood. This chain uses TRBV5-5 with TRBJ2-6; no definite D call. This sequence originates from an older woman in good health. The CDR3 reads CASSSDSGANVLTF. The CDR3 DNA reads TGTGCCAGCAGCTCAGACTCTGGGGCCAACGTCCTGACTTTC.